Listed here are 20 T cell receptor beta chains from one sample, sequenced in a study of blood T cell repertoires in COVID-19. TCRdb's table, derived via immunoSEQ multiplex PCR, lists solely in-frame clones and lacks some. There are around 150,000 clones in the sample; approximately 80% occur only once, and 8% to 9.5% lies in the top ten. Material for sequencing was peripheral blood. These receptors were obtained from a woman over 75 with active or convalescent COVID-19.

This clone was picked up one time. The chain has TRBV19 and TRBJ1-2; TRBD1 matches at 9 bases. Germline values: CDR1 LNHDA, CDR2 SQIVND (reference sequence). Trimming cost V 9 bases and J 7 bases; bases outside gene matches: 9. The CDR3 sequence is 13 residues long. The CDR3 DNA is TGTGCCAGCACCAGGGGGACAGGGTCTGGCTACACCTTC. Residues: CASTRGTGSGYTF. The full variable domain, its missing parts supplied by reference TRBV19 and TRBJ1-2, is DGGITQSPKYLFRKEGQNVTLSCEQNLNHDAMYWYRQDPGQGLRLIYYSQIVNDFQKGDIAEGYSVSREKKESFPLTVTSAQKNPTAFYLCASTRGTGSGYTFGSGTRLTVV.

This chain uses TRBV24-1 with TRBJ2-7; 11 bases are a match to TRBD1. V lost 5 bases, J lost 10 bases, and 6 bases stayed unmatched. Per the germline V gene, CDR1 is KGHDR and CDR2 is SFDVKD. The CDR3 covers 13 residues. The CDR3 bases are TGTGCCACCAGTGCCGGGGACAGGGGGGAACAGTACTTC. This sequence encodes CATSAGDRGEQYF.

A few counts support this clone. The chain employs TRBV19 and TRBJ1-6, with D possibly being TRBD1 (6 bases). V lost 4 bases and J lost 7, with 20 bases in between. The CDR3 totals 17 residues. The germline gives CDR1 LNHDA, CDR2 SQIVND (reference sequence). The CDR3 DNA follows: TGTGCCAGTAGTACCCGGACAGTGAGTATGGGGAATTCACCCCTCCACTTT. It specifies CASSTRTVSMGNSPLHF.

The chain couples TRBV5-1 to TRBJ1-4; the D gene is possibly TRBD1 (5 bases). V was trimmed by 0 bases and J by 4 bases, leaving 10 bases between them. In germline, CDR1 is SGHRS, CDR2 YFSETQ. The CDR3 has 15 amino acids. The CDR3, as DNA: TGCGCCAGCAGCTTGGATTGGGGCTATAATGAAAAACTGTTTTTT. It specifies CASSLDWGYNEKLFF.

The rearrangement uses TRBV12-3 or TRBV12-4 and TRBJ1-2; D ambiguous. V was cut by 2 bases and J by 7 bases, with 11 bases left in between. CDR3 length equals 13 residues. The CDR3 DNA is TGTGCCAGCAGTTTAAGTGCTGGGAGTGGCTACACCTTC. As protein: CASSLSAGSGYTF.

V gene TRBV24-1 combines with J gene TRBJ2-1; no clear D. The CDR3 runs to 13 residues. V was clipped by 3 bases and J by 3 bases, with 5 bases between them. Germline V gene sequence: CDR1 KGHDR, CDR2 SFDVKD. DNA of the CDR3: TGTGCCACCAGTGATCCTAACTACAATGAGCAGTTCTTC. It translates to CATSDPNYNEQFF.

This CDR3 reads CASSEGHEQETQYF. DNA for the CDR3: TGTGCCAGCAGTGAAGGGCATGAACAAGAGACCCAGTACTTC. J is TRBJ2-5 and V is TRBV6-1; no clear D gene. From germline, CDR1 is MNHNS and CDR2 SASEGT. V was pared by 1 base and J by 2 bases, with 8 bases between. The CDR3 sequence is 14 residues long.

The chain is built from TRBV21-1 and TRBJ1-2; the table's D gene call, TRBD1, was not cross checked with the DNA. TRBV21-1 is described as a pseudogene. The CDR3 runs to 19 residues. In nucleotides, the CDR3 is TGTGCCAGCAGCAAGAGTGGAGGGACAGGGGGCGAGGAGGACTATGGCTACACCTTC. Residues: CASSKSGGTGGEEDYGYTF.

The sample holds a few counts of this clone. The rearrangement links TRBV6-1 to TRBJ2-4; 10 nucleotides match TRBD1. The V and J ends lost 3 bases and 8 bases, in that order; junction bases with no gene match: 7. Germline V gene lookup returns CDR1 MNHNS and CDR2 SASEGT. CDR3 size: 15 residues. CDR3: CASSEGTGVWDIQYF. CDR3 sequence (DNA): TGTGCCAGCAGTGAGGGGACAGGGGTGTGGGACATTCAGTACTTC.

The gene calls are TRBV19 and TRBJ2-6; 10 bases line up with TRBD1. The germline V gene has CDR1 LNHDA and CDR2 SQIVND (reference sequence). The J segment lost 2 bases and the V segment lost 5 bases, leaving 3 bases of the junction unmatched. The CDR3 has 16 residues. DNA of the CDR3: TGTGCCAGTAGTCTGACAGGGGGCCCTGGGGCCAACGTCCTGACTTTC. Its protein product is CASSLTGGPGANVLTF.

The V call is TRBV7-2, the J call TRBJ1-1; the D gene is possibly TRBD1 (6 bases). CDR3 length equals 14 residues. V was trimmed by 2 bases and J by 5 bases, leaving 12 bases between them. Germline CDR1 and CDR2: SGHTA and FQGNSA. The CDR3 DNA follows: TGTGCCAGCAGCTTACCAACAGGGCGTACTGAAGCTTTCTTT. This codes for CASSLPTGRTEAFF.

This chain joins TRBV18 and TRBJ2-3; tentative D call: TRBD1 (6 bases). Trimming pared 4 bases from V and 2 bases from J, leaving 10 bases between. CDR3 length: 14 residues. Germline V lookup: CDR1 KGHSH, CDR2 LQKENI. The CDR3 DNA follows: TGTGCCAGCTCACAACAGGGATTCACAGATACGCAGTATTTT. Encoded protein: CASSQQGFTDTQYF.

Here the CDR3 DNA reads TGTGCCAGCAGCCTAACTTATGGCTACACCTTC. Its translation: CASSLTYGYTF. The V gene is TRBV28, the J gene TRBJ1-2; no definite D call. There are 11 residues in the CDR3. The V gene's germline CDR1 is MDHEN and CDR2 SYDVKM. V lost 6 bases, J lost 5 bases, and 7 bases lay in between.

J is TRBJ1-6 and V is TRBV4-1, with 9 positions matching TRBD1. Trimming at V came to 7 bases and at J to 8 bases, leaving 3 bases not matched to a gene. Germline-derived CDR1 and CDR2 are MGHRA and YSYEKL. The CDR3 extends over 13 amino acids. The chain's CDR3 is CASKWTGDSPLHF. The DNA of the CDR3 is TGCGCCAGCAAGTGGACAGGGGATTCACCCCTCCACTTT.

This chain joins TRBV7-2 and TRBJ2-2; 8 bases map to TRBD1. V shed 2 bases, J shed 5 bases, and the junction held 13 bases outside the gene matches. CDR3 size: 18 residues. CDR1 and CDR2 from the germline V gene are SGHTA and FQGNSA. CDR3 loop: CASSLRKKGTGGTGELFF. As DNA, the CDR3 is TGTGCCAGCAGCTTACGGAAGAAGGGGACAGGCGGTACCGGGGAGCTGTTTTTT.

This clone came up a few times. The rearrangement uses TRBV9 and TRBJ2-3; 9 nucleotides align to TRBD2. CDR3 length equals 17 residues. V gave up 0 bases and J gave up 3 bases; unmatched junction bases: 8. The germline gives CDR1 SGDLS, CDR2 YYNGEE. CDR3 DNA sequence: TGTGCCAGCAGCGTAGGGGTGAGCGGGGGGAATACAGATACGCAGTATTTT. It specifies CASSVGVSGGNTDTQYF.

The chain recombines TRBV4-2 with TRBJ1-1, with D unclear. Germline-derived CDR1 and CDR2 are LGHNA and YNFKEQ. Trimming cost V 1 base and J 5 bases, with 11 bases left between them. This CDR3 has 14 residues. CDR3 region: CASSQGSQRTEAFF. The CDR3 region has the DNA TGTGCCAGCAGCCAAGGTAGCCAGAGAACTGAAGCTTTCTTT.

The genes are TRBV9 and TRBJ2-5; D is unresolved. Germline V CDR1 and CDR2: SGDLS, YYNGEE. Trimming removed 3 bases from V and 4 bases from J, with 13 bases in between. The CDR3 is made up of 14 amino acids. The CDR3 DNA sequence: TGTGCCAGCAGCGCCGCCTCATCACTAGAGACCCAGTACTTC. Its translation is CASSAASSLETQYF.

The CDR3 DNA follows: TGTGCCAGCAGTTCTTCCGGGACAGGGCCAACAGATACGCAGTATTTT. It is translated as CASSSSGTGPTDTQYF. This chain joins TRBV6-2 or TRBV6-3 and TRBJ2-3; 9 nucleotides line up with TRBD1. CDR1 MNHEY and CDR2 SVGEGT come from the germline V gene. There are 16 residues in the CDR3. V lost 4 bases to trimming and J lost 3 bases; unmatched junction nucleotides: 8.

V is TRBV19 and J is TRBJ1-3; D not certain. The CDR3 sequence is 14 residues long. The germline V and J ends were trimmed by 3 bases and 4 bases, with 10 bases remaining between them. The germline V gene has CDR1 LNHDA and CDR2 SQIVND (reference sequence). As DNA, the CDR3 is TGTGCCAGTAGTATTCGGGTGTACGGAAACACCATATATTTT. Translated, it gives CASSIRVYGNTIYF.